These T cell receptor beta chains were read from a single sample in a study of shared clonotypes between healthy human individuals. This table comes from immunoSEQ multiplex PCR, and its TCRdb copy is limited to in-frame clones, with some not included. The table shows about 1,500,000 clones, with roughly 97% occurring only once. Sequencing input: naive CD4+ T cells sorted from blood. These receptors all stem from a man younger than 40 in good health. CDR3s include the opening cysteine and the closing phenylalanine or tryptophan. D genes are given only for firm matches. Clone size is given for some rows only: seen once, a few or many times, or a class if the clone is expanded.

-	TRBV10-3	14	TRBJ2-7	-	CAISESAQPYEQYF	TGTGCCATCAGTGAGTCGGCACAACCCTACGAGCAGTACTTC
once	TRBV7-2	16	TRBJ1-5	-	CASSLTAGYSNQPQHF	TGTGCCAGCAGCTTAACGGCGGGTTATAGCAATCAGCCCCAGCATTTT
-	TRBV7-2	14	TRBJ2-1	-	CASSHTTGYNEQFF	TGTGCCAGCAGCCACACAACAGGGTACAATGAGCAGTTCTTC
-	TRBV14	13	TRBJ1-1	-	CASSRGVNTEAFF	TGTGCCAGCAGCCGGGGGGTGAACACTGAAGCTTTCTTT
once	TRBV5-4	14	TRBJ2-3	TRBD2	CASSLGGSLDTQYF	TGTGCCAGCAGCTTGGGCGGGAGCTTGGATACGCAGTATTTT
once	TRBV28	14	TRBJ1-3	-	CASTKLDSGNTIYF	TGTGCCAGCACCAAACTCGACTCTGGAAACACCATATATTTT
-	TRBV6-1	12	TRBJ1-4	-	CASSEVGEKLFF	TGTGCCAGCAGTGAAGTGGGCGAAAAACTGTTTTTT
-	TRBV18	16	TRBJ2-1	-	CASSPLDGSTYNEQFF	TGTGCCAGCTCACCACTCGACGGGAGTACCTACAATGAGCAGTTCTTC
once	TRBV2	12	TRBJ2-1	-	CASSGEVNEQFF	TGTGCCAGCAGTGGAGAGGTCAATGAGCAGTTCTTC
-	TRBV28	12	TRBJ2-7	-	CASLRDSYEQYF	TGTGCCAGCCTAAGGGACTCCTACGAGCAGTACTTC
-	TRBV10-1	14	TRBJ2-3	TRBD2	CASRLPAGVDTQYF	TGCGCCAGCAGATTGCCAGCGGGAGTCGATACGCAGTATTTT
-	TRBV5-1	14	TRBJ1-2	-	CASSLTAISYGYTF	TGCGCCAGCAGCTTGACAGCGATCAGCTATGGCTACACCTTC
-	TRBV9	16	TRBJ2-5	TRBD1	CASSVGTGLPQETQYF	TGTGCCAGCAGCGTAGGGACAGGGCTCCCTCAAGAGACCCAGTACTTC
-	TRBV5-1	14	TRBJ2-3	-	CASSLELYTDTQYF	TGCGCCAGCAGCTTGGAGCTATACACAGATACGCAGTATTTT
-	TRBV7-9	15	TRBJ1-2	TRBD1	CASSLSGGWTGGYTF	TGTGCCAGCAGCTTATCAGGGGGCTGGACCGGTGGCTACACCTTC
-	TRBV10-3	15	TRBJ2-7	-	CAISESASIDYEQYF	TGTGCCATCAGTGAGTCTGCGTCGATCGACTACGAGCAGTACTTC
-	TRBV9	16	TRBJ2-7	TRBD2	CASSEGTSGSLYEQYF	TGTGCCAGCAGCGAAGGGACTAGCGGGAGTTTATACGAGCAGTACTTC
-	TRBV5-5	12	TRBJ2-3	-	CASSSGVGTQYF	TGTGCCAGCAGCTCAGGGGTCGGTACGCAGTATTTT
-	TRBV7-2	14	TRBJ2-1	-	CASSRVAGSNEQFF	TGTGCCAGCAGCCGTGTTGCTGGTTCCAATGAGCAGTTCTTC
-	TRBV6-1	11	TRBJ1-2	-	CASDGVPGYTF	TGTGCCAGCGACGGGGTTCCTGGCTACACCTTC
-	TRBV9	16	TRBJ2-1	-	CASSVEPLSSYNEQFF	TGTGCCAGCAGCGTAGAACCTCTAAGCTCCTACAATGAGCAGTTCTTC
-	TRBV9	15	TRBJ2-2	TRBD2	CASSVALRGAGELFF	TGTGCCAGCAGCGTAGCCCTCCGGGGGGCCGGGGAGCTGTTTTTT
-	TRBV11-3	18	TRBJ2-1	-	CASSLEAASGGTYNEQFF	TGTGCCAGCAGCTTAGAAGCAGCAAGTGGCGGAACGTACAATGAGCAGTTCTTC
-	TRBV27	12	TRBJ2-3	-	CASSSPRGTQYF	TGTGCCAGCAGTTCCCCTAGGGGGACGCAGTATTTT
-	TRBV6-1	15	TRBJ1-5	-	CASSDFRDSNQPQHF	TGTGCCAGCAGTGATTTCCGAGATAGCAATCAGCCCCAGCATTTT
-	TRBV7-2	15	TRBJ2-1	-	CASSPTGDGYNEQFF	TGTGCCAGCAGCCCGACCGGAGATGGGTACAATGAGCAGTTCTTC
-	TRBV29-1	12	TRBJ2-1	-	CSVVRGLREQFF	TGCAGCGTGGTACGGGGCCTACGGGAGCAGTTCTTC
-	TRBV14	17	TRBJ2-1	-	CASSQKERTVSYNEQFF	TGTGCCAGCAGCCAAAAGGAGCGAACTGTCTCCTACAATGAGCAGTTCTTC
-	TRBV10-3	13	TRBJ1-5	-	CAITDNLNQPQHF	TGTGCCATCACCGACAACCTGAATCAGCCCCAGCATTTT